The T cell receptor (beta chain) under discussion was sequenced for a study of T cell responses to AZD1222 COVID-19 vaccine. TCRdb's copy holds only in-frame clones and misses some; the assay was immunoSEQ multiplex PCR. The sample records around 94,000 clones, roughly 88% being singletons. Germline V gives CDR1 ENHRY, CDR2 SYGVKD. This CDR3 has 20 residues. Between the trimmed V and J ends, which lost 2 bases and 2 bases, there was a span of 22 bases. Study-wide results and caveats: Nearly half of spike-specific TCRs reportedly target variant regions that are unmutated in the B.1.351 and B.1.1.7 variants. Spike-wide coverage was observed for vaccine-associated CD4 TCRs, with dominant responses at 160-218 and 743-854. Possibly, clonal diversity was underestimated; donors were largely white British and included more females.

This clone occurred once. What it binds is not known. The sequenced sample was peripheral blood, obtained on day 0 of AZD1222 vaccination. The receptor was derived from an adult in good health. The J gene is TRBJ2-6, the V gene TRBV10-3, with D unclear. The CDR3, as DNA: TGTGCCATCAGTGAGATAGGGCCCGGGTTGAAACTCGCTGGGGCCAACGTCCTGACTTTC. Encoded protein: CAISEIGPGLKLAGANVLTF.